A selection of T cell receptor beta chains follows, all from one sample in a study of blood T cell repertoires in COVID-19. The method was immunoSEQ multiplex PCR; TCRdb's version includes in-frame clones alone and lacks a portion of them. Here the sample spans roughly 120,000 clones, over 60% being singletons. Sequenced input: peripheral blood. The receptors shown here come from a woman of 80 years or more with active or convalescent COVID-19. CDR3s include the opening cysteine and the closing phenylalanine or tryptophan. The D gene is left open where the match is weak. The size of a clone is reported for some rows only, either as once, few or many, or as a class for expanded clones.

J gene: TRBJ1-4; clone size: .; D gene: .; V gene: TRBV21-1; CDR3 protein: CASSKDWAHCEKLFF; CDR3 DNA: TGTGCCAGCAGCAAAGATTGGGCTCATTGTGAAAAACTGTTTTTT
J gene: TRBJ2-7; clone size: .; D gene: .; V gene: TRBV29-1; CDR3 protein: CSVARGSYEQYF; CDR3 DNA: TGCAGCGTTGCCCGAGGGAGCTACGAGCAGTACTTC
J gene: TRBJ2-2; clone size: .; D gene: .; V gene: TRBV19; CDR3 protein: CASSILNTGELFF; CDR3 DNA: TGTGCCAGTAGTATCTTGAACACCGGGGAGCTGTTTTTT
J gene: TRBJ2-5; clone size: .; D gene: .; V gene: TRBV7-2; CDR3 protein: CASSKDAGRGETQYF; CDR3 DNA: TGTGCCAGCAGCAAAGACGCAGGTCGGGGAGAGACCCAGTACTTC
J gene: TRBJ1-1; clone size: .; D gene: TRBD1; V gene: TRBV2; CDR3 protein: CASRDRAGTEAFF; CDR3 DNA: TGTGCCAGCAGGGACAGGGCCGGCACTGAAGCTTTCTTT
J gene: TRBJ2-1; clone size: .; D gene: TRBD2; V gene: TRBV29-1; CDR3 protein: CSVEDRGLAEKYNEQFF; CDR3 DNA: TGCAGCGTTGAAGACAGGGGACTAGCGGAAAAATACAATGAGCAGTTCTTC
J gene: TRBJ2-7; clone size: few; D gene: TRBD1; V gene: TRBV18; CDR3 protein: CASSITGTDREQYF; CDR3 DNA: TGTGCCAGCTCAATAACCGGGACAGACCGCGAGCAGTACTTC
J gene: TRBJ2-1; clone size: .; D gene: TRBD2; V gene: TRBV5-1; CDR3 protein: CASSPPGGKQFF; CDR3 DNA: TGCGCCAGCAGCCCGCCGGGGGGTAAGCAGTTCTTC
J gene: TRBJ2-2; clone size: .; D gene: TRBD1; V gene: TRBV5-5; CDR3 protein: CASRSIWGTGGTGELFF; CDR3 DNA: TGTGCCAGCAGATCAATCTGGGGGACAGGGGGCACCGGGGAGCTGTTTTTT
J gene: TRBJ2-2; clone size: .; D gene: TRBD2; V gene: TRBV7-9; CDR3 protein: CASSPTSGRTTGELFF; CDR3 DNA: TGTGCCAGCAGCCCAACTAGCGGGAGGACTACCGGGGAGCTGTTTTTT
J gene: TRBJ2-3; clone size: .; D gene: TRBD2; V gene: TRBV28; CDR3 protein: CASSLASGSGTQYF; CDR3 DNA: TGTGCCAGCAGTTTAGCTAGCGGGAGTGGCACGCAGTATTTT
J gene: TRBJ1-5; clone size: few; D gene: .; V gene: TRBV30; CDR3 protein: CAWSTDNSNQPQHF; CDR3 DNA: TGTGCCTGGAGTACAGACAATAGCAATCAGCCCCAGCATTTT
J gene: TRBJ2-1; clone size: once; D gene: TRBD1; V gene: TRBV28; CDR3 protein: CASSSAGTGSNEQFF; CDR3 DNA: TGTGCCAGCAGTTCGGCCGGGACAGGGTCAAATGAGCAGTTCTTC
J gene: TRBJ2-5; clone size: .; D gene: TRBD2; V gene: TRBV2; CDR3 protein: CASSGTSGRWETQYF; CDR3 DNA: TGTGCCAGCAGTGGGACTAGCGGGAGATGGGAGACCCAGTACTTC
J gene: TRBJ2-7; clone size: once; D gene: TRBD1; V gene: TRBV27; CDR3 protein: CASSLGGQGVIEQYF; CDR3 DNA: TGTGCCAGCAGTTTAGGGGGACAGGGGGTAATCGAGCAGTACTTC
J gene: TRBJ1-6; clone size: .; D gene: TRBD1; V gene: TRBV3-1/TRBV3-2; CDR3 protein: CASSRTGTGTSPLHF; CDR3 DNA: TGTGCCAGCAGTCGTACCGGGACAGGGACTTCACCCCTCCACTTT
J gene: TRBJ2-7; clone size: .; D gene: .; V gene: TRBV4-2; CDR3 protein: CASSQDAGQTTYEQYF; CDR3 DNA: TGTGCCAGCAGCCAAGATGCGGGACAGACAACTTACGAGCAGTACTTC
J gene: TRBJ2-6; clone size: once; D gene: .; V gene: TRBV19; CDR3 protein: CASSNTGSGANVLTF; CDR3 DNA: TGTGCCAGTAGTAACACAGGCTCTGGGGCCAACGTCCTGACTTTC
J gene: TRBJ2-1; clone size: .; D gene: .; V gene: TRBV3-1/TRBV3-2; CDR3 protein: CASSVFGTPNQFF; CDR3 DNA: TGTGCCAGCAGTGTTTTCGGGACACCTAATCAGTTCTTC
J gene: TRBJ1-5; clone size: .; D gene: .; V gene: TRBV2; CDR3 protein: CASSATGYQPQHF; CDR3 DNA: TGTGCCAGCAGCGCCACCGGTTATCAGCCCCAGCATTTT
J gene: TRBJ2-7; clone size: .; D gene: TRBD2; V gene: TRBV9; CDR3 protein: CASSVSGGTSDFHEQYF; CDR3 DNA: TGTGCCAGCAGCGTATCAGGGGGGACTAGCGACTTCCACGAGCAGTACTTC
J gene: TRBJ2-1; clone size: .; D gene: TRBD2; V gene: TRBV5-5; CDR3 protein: CASSLVTRSGTRGEQFF; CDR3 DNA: TGTGCCAGCAGCTTGGTGACCCGTAGCGGGACAAGAGGGGAGCAGTTCTTC
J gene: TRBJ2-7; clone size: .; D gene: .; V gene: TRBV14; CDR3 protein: CASSQVAGIEQYF; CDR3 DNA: TGTGCCAGCAGCCAAGTCGCGGGAATAGAGCAGTACTTC
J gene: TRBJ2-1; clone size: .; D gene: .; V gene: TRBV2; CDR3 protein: CASGGGLGGFGNEQFF; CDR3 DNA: TGTGCCAGCGGAGGGGGACTGGGAGGGTTCGGCAATGAGCAGTTCTTC
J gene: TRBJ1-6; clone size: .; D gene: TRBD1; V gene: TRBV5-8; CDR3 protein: CASSPRTGSDSPLHF; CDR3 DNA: TGTGCCAGCAGCCCCAGGACAGGGTCTGATTCACCCCTCCACTTT
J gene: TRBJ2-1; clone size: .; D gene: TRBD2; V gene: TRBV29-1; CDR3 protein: CSVGGTSGRVVEQFF; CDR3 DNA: TGCAGCGTTGGGGGGACTAGCGGGAGGGTGGTCGAGCAGTTCTTC
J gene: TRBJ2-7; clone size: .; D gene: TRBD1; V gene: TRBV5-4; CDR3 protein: CASRKLGTGTYEQYF; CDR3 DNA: TGTGCCAGCAGGAAACTGGGGACAGGCACCTACGAGCAGTACTTC
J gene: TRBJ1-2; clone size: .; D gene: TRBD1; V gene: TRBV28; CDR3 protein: CASSLDRGYGYTF; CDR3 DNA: TGTGCCAGCAGTTTGGACAGGGGGTATGGCTACACCTTC
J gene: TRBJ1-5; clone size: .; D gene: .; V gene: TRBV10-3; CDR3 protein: CAISENTAEGQPQHF; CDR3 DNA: TGTGCCATCAGTGAAAACACGGCCGAGGGTCAGCCCCAGCATTTT
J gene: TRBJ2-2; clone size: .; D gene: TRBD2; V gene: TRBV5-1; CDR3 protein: CASSISGSGTGELFF; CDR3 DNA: TGCGCCAGCAGCATTAGCGGGAGTGGGACCGGGGAGCTGTTTTTT
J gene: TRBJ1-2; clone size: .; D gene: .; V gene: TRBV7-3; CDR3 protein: CATQKTGGGYTF; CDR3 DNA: TGTGCCACCCAAAAGACAGGCGGGGGCTACACCTTC
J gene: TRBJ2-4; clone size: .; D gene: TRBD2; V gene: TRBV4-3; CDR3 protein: CASSHPPGTRENIQYF; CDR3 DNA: TGCGCCAGCAGCCATCCCCCCGGGACTAGGGAAAACATTCAGTACTTC
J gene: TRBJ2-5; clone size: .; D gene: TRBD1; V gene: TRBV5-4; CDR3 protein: CASSAGQGARETQYF; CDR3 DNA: TGTGCCAGCAGCGCGGGACAGGGAGCACGGGAGACCCAGTACTTC
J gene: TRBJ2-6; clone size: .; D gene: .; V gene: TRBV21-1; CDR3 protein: CASSSGQGATGANVLTF; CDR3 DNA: TGTGCCAGCAGCAGCGGACAGGGGGCGACTGGGGCCAACGTCCTGACTTTC
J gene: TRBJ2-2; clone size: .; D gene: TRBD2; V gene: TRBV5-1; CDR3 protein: CASSLGAGGTGELFF; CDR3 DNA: TGCGCCAGCAGCTTGGGAGCGGGAGGCACCGGGGAGCTGTTTTTT
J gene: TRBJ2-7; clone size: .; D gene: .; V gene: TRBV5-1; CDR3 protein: CASSLVSGAYEQYF; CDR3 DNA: TGCGCCAGCAGCTTGGTGTCTGGAGCCTACGAGCAGTACTTC
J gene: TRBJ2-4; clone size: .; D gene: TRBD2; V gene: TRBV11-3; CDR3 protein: CASSLGTSDIQYF; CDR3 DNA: TGTGCCAGCAGCCTGGGGACTAGTGACATTCAGTACTTC
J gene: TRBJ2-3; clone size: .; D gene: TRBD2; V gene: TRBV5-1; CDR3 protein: CASSLALAGGHMVADTQYF; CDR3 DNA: TGCGCCAGCAGCTTGGCACTAGCGGGAGGGCACATGGTGGCAGATACGCAGTATTTT
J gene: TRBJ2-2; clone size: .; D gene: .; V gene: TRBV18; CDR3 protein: CASSPLLLTTNTGELFF; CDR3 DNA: TGTGCCAGCTCACCACTTTTACTGACAACGAACACCGGGGAGCTGTTTTTT
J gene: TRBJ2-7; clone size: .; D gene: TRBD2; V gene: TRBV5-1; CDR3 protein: CASGGGSLSYEQYF; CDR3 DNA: TGCGCCAGCGGGGGGGGGAGCCTCTCCTACGAGCAGTACTTC
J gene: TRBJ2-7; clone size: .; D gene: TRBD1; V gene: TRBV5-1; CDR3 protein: CASSLALGQTYEQYF; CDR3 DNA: TGCGCCAGCAGCTTGGCCCTGGGACAGACCTACGAGCAGTACTTC
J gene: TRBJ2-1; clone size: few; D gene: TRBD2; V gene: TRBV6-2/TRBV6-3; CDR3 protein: CASSFLLAGVREQFF; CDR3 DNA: TGTGCCAGCAGTTTTCTACTAGCGGGAGTCCGCGAGCAGTTCTTC
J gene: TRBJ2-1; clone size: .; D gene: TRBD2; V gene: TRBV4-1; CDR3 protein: CASRDRTSGRRNEQFF; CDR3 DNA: TGCGCCAGCAGGGACCGGACTAGCGGGAGACGGAATGAGCAGTTCTTC
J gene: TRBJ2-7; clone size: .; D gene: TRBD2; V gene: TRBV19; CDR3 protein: CASSTGGLYEQYF; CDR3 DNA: TGTGCCAGTAGTACGGGGGGTCTCTACGAGCAGTACTTC
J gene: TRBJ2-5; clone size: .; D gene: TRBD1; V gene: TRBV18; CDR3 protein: CASSPPTGGFQETQYF; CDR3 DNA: TGTGCCAGCTCACCACCGACAGGGGGCTTCCAAGAGACCCAGTACTTC
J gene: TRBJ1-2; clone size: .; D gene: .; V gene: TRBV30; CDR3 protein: CAWRRDYGYTF; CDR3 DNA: TGTGCCTGGAGACGGGATTACGGCTACACCTTC
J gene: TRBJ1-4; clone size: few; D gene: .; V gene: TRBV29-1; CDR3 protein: CSVGVSGGRKLFF; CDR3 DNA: TGCAGCGTTGGGGTGTCGGGGGGAAGAAAACTGTTTTTT
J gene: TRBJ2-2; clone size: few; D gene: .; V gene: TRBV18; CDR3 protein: CASSRQANTGELFF; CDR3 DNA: TGTGCCAGCTCAAGACAGGCAAACACCGGGGAGCTGTTTTTT
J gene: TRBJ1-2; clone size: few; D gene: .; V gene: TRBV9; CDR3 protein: CASSTQVGSNYGYTF; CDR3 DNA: TGTGCCAGCAGCACCCAAGTCGGGTCAAACTATGGCTACACCTTC
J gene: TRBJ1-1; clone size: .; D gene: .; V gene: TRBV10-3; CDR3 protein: CAISARVNTESSHEAFF; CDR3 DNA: TGTGCCATCAGTGCCAGGGTGAACACTGAAAGTTCCCATGAAGCTTTCTTT
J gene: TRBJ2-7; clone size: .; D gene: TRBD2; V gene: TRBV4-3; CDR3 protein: CASSQVASGAIYEQYF; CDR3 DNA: TGCGCCAGCAGCCAAGTTGCTAGCGGAGCGATCTACGAGCAGTACTTC
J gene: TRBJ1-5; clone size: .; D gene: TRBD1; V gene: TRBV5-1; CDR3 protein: CASSLGTGDSNQPQHF; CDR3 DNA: TGCGCCAGCAGCTTGGGGACAGGAGACAGCAATCAGCCCCAGCATTTT